This T cell receptor (beta chain) was sequenced during a study of T cell responses to AZD1222 COVID-19 vaccine. The wider study: Second doses were pooled across both intervals (about 4 or about 12 weeks).

The assay was immunoSEQ multiplex PCR, and TCRdb's table has in-frame clones only and misses some. The sample consists of 150,000 or so clones, 80% to 90% of them appearing once. The CDR3 totals 16 residues. CDR1 is KGHSH and CDR2 is LQKENI in the germline V gene. The V and J ends lost 3 bases and 1 base respectively, with 15 bases between them. Overall study findings and caveats: Only 5 to 7 AZD1222 recipients were seropositive at baseline. Mapped onto spike, vaccine-associated CD4 TCRs spanned it and were dominant at 160-218 and 743-854.

A remark on this clone: Its antigen is unidentified.

The chain couples TRBV18 to TRBJ1-1, with D unresolved. The material was peripheral blood, obtained on day 0 of AZD1222 vaccination. The clonotype was recovered from an adult in good health. The CDR3 coding sequence is TGTGCCAGCTCACCTCAAGCGAAGGGCACGAACACTGAAGCTTTCTTT. Translating it yields CASSPQAKGTNTEAFF.